The present TCR beta chain was sequenced within a study of T cells after yellow fever vaccination. About the study: Preparing low-cell-number fractions relied on SMART-Seq v4 Ultra Low Input. Study conclusions and caveats: On re-exposure, the response was weaker but peaked faster, at day 5 versus 15. Repertoires sorted by FACS could include abundant clonotypes that are contaminants from the bulk population.

Template switching by 5'RACE produced TCR cDNA, adding a universal primer site and UMIs. One entry per CDR3 protein, called by TCRdb with MiXCR from the 5' RACE reads. The sample lists under 350,000 distinct CDR3 sequences, 4.1% occurring once. V was shortened by 1 base and J by 1 base, with 16 bases between the two germline ends. The CDR3 has 17 amino acids. The germline CDR1 and CDR2 sequences are MGHRA and YSYEKL. Only a few counts were recorded for this clonotype. Its antigen is unknown. Sequencing was performed on PBMCs, taken 5 days after the yellow fever booster vaccination. This sequence joins TRBV4-1 and TRBJ1-1; D remains unclear. The receptor comes from a young man who received the YFV17D yellow fever vaccine. The CDR3 coding sequence is TGCGCCAGCAGCCAAGCCCGACGGACGGAATGGAACACTGAAGCTTTCTTT. This gives the protein CASSQARRTEWNTEAFF.